This T cell receptor (beta chain) was identified during a study of beta chain features in type 1 diabetes. Across the study: In all, around 110,000,000 sorted cells from all samples were analyzed. Study-wide findings and caveats: For TCRB rearrangement, an influence of HLA type remained unresolved here. A moderate, significant TCRB CDR3 shortening appeared in type 1 diabetes across four CD4+ subsets.

Notes on this clone: What it binds is unknown.

With 1 base clipped from V and 2 bases from J, the junction kept 10 bases outside the gene matches. The CDR3 is 17 amino acids. CDR1 SGDLS and CDR2 YYNGEE come from the germline V gene. Sequenced material consisted of expressed TCRB transcripts (all of the isolated RNA was reverse transcribed). The assay was immunoSEQ multiplex PCR, and TCRdb's table has in-frame clones only and misses some. The sample consists of 600,000 to 750,000 clones, roughly 12% of them appearing once. The chain has TRBV9 and TRBJ2-5; TRBD1 aligns across 8 bases. Sequenced input: naive CD4+ T cells from blood. The receptor's source is a man younger than 40 with type 1 diabetes. CDR3 in amino acids: CASSVSLGTGYQETQYF. In DNA, the CDR3 is TGTGCCAGCAGCGTATCCTTGGGGACAGGCTATCAAGAGACCCAGTACTTC. Full variable domain (missing parts from reference TRBV9 and TRBJ2-5): DSGVTQTPKHLITATGQRVTLRCSPRSGDLSVYWYQQSLDQGLQFLIQYYNGEERAKGNILERFSAQQFPDLHSELNLSSLELGDSALYFCASSVSLGTGYQETQYFGPGTRLLVL.